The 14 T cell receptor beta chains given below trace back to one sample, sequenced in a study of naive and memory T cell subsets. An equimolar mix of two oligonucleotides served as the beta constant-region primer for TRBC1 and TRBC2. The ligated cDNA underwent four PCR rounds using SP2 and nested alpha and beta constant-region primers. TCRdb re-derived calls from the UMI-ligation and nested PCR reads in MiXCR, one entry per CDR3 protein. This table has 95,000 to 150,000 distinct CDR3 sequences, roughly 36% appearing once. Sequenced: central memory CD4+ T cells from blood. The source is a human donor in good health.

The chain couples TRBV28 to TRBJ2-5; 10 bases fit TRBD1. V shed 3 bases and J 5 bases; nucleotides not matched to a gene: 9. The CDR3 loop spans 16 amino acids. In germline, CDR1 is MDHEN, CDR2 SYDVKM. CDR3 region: CASSFVTGQGTETQYF. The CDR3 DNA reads TGTGCCAGCAGTTTTGTCACGGGACAGGGGACCGAGACCCAGTACTTC.

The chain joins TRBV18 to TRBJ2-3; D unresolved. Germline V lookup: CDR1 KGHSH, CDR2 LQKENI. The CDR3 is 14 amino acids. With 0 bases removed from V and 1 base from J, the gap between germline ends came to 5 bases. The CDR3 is CASSPPEGTDTQYF. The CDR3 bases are TGTGCCAGCTCACCACCGGAAGGCACAGATACGCAGTATTTT.

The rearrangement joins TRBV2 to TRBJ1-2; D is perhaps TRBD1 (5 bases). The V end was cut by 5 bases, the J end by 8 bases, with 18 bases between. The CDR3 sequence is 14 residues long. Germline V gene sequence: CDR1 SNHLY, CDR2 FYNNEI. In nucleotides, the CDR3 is TGTGCCAGCAGTATACAGGATAGAGGCGGAGGCTACACCTTC. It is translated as CASSIQDRGGGYTF.

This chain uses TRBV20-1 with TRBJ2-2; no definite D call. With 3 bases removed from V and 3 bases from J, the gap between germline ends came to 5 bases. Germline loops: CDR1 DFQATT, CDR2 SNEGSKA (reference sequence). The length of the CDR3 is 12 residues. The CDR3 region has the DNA TGCAGTGCTAGCACACACACCGGGGAGCTGTTTTTT. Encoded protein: CSASTHTGELFF.

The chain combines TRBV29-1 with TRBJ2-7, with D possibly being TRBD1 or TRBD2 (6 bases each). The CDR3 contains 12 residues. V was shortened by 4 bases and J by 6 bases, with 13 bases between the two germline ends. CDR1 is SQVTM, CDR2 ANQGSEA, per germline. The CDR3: CSVATGGREQYF. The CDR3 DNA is TGCAGCGTTGCAACCGGGGGCCGCGAGCAGTACTTC.

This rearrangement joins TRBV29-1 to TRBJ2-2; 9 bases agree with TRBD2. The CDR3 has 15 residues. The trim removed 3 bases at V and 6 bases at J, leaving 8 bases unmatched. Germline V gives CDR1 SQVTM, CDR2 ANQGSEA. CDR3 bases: TGCAGCGTTGAGGATAGCGGGAGATCTGCCGGGGAGCTGTTTTTT. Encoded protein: CSVEDSGRSAGELFF.

The CDR3 DNA sequence: TGCAGTGCTAGTCCAGGGGACCTCTCTGGGGCCAACGTCCTGACTTTC. The encoded protein is CSASPGDLSGANVLTF. The chain has TRBV20-1 and TRBJ2-6; maybe TRBD1 (6 bases). This CDR3 is 16 amino acids long. The V and J ends lost 3 bases and 0 bases respectively, with 12 bases between them. Per germline, CDR1 DFQATT and CDR2 SNEGSKA (reference sequence).

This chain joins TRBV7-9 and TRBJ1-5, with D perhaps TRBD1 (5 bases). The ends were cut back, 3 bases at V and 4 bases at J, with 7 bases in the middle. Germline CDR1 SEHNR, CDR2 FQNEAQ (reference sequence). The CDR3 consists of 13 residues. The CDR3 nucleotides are TGTGCCAGCAGCTTGACAGTAAATCAGCCCCAGCATTTT. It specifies CASSLTVNQPQHF.

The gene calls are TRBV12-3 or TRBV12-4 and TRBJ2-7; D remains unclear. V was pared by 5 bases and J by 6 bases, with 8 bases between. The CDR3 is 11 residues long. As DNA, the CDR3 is TGTGCCAGCAGTCTCGGGCTCGAGCAGTACTTC. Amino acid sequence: CASSLGLEQYF.

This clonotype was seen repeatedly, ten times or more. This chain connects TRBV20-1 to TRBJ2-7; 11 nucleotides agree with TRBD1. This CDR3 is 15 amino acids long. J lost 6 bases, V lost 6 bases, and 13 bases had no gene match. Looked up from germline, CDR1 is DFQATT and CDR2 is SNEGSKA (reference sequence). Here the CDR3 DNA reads TGCAGTGCGAGTGACCGGGACAGGGGGAAGGTCGAGCAGTACTTC. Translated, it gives CSASDRDRGKVEQYF.

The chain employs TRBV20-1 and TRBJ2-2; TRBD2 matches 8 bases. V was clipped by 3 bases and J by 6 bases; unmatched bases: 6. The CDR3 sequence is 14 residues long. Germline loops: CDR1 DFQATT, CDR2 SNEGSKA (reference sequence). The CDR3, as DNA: TGCAGTGCTAGCGGGAGGGCAATGGCCGGGGAGCTGTTTTTT. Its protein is CSASGRAMAGELFF.

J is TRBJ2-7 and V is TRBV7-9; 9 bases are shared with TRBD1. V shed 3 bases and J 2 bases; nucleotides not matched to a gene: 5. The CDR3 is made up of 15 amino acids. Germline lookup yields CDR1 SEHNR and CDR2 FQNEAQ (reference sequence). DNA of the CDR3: TGTGCCAGCAGCTTCGGGACAGGGAGAGCCTACGAGCAGTACTTC. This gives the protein CASSFGTGRAYEQYF.

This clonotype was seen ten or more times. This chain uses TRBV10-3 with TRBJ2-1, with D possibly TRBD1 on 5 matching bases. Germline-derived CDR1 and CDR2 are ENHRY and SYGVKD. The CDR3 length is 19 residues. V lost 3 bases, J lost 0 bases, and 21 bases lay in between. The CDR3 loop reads CAISDPPIRATSSYNEQFF. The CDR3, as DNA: TGTGCCATCAGTGACCCGCCTATCAGGGCAACGAGCTCCTACAATGAGCAGTTCTTC.

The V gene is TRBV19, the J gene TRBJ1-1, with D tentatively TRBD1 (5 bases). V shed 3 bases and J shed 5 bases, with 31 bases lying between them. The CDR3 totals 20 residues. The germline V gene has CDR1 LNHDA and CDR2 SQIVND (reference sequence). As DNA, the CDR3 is TGTGCCAGTAGTATTTCGGTTTTCGGGACGGGCCAAATCACGGGTACTGAAGCTTTCTTT. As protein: CASSISVFGTGQITGTEAFF.